This TCR beta chain was sequenced for a study of shared clonotypes between healthy human individuals. The wider study: Participating donors consisted of a couple of women and a few men aged 18 to 49.

The authors ran unsorted PBMC replicate PCRs on approximately 300 ng DNA, about 30,000 T cell genomes. As originally analysed: Filtering differed since immunoSEQ provided only junctions, with no quality scores. The protocol was immunoSEQ multiplex PCR, while the TCRdb copy is restricted to in-frame clones and leaves out a portion. V, J and clone size reflect that table, while D and trimming were determined from the DNA. The sample lists about 480,000 clones, roughly 78% occurring once. Trimming took off 3 bases at V and 5 bases at J, with 16 bases between the two ends. This CDR3 spans 14 amino acids. From germline, CDR1 is SQVTM and CDR2 ANQGSEA.

V and J are TRBV29-1 and TRBJ2-5; D possibly corresponds to TRBD2 (6 bases). This clonotype was obtained from a middle-aged woman in good health. Some clones in this sample may be carry-over from other donors' samples. Source material: PBMCs. The CDR3 protein is CSVDPAGAQETQYF. DNA of the CDR3: TGCAGCGTTGATCCAGCGGGCGCTCAGGAGACCCAGTACTTC.